A single sample is the source of the 24 T cell receptor beta chains below, sequenced in a study of blood T cell repertoires in COVID-19. Repertoires were generated with immunoSEQ multiplex PCR, while TCRdb's copy carries only in-frame clones and drops some. Of about 140,000 clones listed, around 89% are singletons. The sequencing input was peripheral blood. The receptors were gathered from a woman over 75 with acute or convalescent COVID-19.

The chain has TRBV7-9 and TRBJ1-6; D is ambiguous. The V end lost 7 bases, the J end lost 9 bases, and 10 bases lay between the germline ends. CDR3 length equals 12 residues. The germline gives CDR1 SEHNR, CDR2 FQNEAQ (reference sequence). In DNA, the CDR3 is TGTGCCAGCATGAGAGATTCTTCACCCCTCCACTTT. Encoded protein: CASMRDSSPLHF.

The V gene is TRBV29-1, the J gene TRBJ1-1; no definite D call. This CDR3 comprises 12 residues. The V end was cut by 5 bases, the J end by 0 bases, with 7 bases between. Germline CDR1 is SQVTM and CDR2 is ANQGSEA. CDR3 residues: CSVPHMNTEAFF. Written as DNA, the CDR3 is TGCAGCGTTCCACATATGAACACTGAAGCTTTCTTT.

This chain connects TRBV6-6 to TRBJ2-7; 8 bases line up with TRBD2. J gave up 1 base and V 5 bases, and 13 bases lay outside the gene matches. CDR3 size: 17 residues. CDR1 is MNHNY, CDR2 SVGAGI, per germline (reference sequence). The chain's CDR3 is CASSLISGGLLSYEQYF. As DNA, the CDR3 is TGTGCCAGCAGTCTAATCTCGGGGGGGCTGTTATCCTACGAGCAGTACTTC.

The chain is built from TRBV5-6 and TRBJ1-1; D gene unclear. Germline V gene sequence: CDR1 SGHDT, CDR2 YYEEEE. V gave up 6 bases and J gave up 3 bases, with 21 bases separating them. This CDR3 is 16 amino acids long. The CDR3 is CASIIHSEIGYTEAFF. CDR3 sequence (DNA): TGTGCCAGCATCATCCATTCAGAAATTGGTTACACTGAAGCTTTCTTT. Filled out from reference TRBV5-6 and TRBJ1-1, the complete variable domain reads DAGVTQSPTHLIKTRGQQVTLRCSPKSGHDTVSWYQQALGQGPQFIFQYYEEEERQRGNFPDRFSGHQFPNYSSELNVNALLLGDSALYLCASIIHSEIGYTEAFFGQGTRLTVV.

This chain joins TRBV6-5 and TRBJ2-1; 7 bases match TRBD2. This CDR3 region has 15 residues. Trimming at V came to 4 bases and at J to 10 bases, leaving 13 bases not matched to a gene. The germline V gene has CDR1 MNHEY and CDR2 SVGAGI. As DNA, the CDR3 is TGTGCCAGCAGTTCCCCAAGCCCGGGGGGAGGGGAGCAGTTCTTC. It is translated as CASSSPSPGGGEQFF.

The genes are TRBV3-1 (or the pseudogene TRBV3-2) and TRBJ1-6; TRBD1 is a possible D gene (6 bases). The CDR3 is 14 amino acids. Germline CDR1 and CDR2: LGHDT and YNNKEL (reference sequence). Trimming took off 2 bases at V and 7 bases at J, with 9 bases between the two ends. CDR3 nucleotides: TGTGCCAGCAGCCAAAGGACAGAAAATTCACCCCTCCACTTT. Its translation: CASSQRTENSPLHF.

The chain carries TRBV6-5 and TRBJ2-3; tentatively, D is TRBD2 (6 bases). The CDR3 runs to 15 residues. Trimming cost V 0 bases and J 0 bases, with 7 bases left between them. The germline V gene has CDR1 MNHEY and CDR2 SVGAGI. The CDR3 loop reads CASSYSGRSTDTQYF. The CDR3 bases are TGTGCCAGCAGTTACTCTGGGAGGAGCACAGATACGCAGTATTTT.

A note on this clone: The same CDR3 is also encoded by other DNA sequences in this sample. The chain employs TRBV5-1 and TRBJ2-3; TRBD2 matches at 10 bases. Per germline, CDR1 SGHRS and CDR2 YFSETQ. The CDR3 has 16 residues. V shed 4 bases, J shed 4 bases, and the junction held 9 bases outside the gene matches. Written as DNA, the CDR3 is TGCGCCAGCAGCCTCGGGGCTAGCGGGGGTGCAGATACGCAGTATTTT. Translating it yields CASSLGASGGADTQYF.

The chain couples TRBV5-5 to TRBJ1-2, with 7 bases lining up with TRBD1. The J segment lost 6 bases and the V segment lost 2 bases, leaving 7 bases of the junction unmatched. In germline, CDR1 is SGHKS, CDR2 YYEKEE (reference sequence). This CDR3 comprises 14 residues. The CDR3 spells CASSLSGTDHGYTF. The CDR3 DNA follows: TGTGCCAGCAGCTTATCCGGGACAGACCATGGCTACACCTTC.

This clone was seen once. The rearrangement links TRBV7-8 to TRBJ1-1; the D is unclear. The CDR3 has 13 residues. Per germline, CDR1 SGHVS and CDR2 FQNEAQ. Trimming stripped 5 bases from V and 4 bases from J, with 11 bases between. The CDR3 region has the DNA TGTGCCAGCAGCCCAAACGAGGGCACTGAAGCTTTCTTT. It specifies CASSPNEGTEAFF.

The chain combines TRBV7-8 with TRBJ1-2, with D tentatively TRBD1 (5 bases). Germline-derived CDR1 and CDR2 are SGHVS and FQNEAQ. Trimming removed 4 bases from V and 5 bases from J, with 11 bases in between. The CDR3 has 13 residues. CDR3 sequence reads: CASSYDSHYGYTF. The CDR3 DNA reads as TGTGCCAGCAGCTACGACAGCCATTATGGCTACACCTTC.

This chain links TRBV4-3 with TRBJ1-2; tentative D call: TRBD1 (5 bases). The CDR3 is 14 amino acids. Germline V CDR1 and CDR2: LGHNA, YSLEER. With 0 bases removed from V and 8 bases from J, the gap between germline ends came to 13 bases. The CDR3 region has the DNA TGCGCCAGCAGCCAAGATCGCGAAGGGGTCGGCTACACCTTC. Protein: CASSQDREGVGYTF.

This chain connects TRBV2 to TRBJ1-4; 8 positions agree with TRBD1. Trimming removed 5 bases from V and 0 bases from J; junction bases left unmatched: 2. CDR3 length equals 15 residues. From germline, CDR1 is SNHLY and CDR2 FYNNEI. CDR3 loop: CASSRDRTTNEKLFF. In nucleotides, the CDR3 is TGTGCCAGCAGTAGGGACAGGACAACTAATGAAAAACTGTTTTTT.

This chain joins TRBV5-3 and TRBJ1-3, with a possible D match to TRBD1 (5 bases). TRBV5-3 is recorded as an ORF, its role being uncertain. The V end was cut by 1 base, the J end by 4 bases, with 9 bases between. There are 14 residues in the CDR3. This chain's CDR3 is CARSLSGFGNTIYF. CDR3 nucleotides: TGTGCCAGAAGCTTGTCAGGGTTCGGAAACACCATATATTTT.

The rearrangement uses TRBV7-6 and TRBJ2-1; TRBD2 aligns across 10 bases. The germline gives CDR1 SGHVS, CDR2 FNYEAQ. CDR3 length equals 15 residues. Trimming cost V 3 bases and J 4 bases; bases outside gene matches: 3. This CDR3 reads CASSFGAGGYNEQFF. DNA for the CDR3: TGTGCCAGCAGCTTTGGAGCGGGGGGGTACAATGAGCAGTTCTTC. Based on the CDR3 plus reference TRBV7-6 and TRBJ2-1, the full variable domain is GAGVSQSPRYKVTKRGQDVALRCDPISGHVSLYWYRQALGQGPEFLTYFNYEAQQDKSGLPNDRFSAERPEGSISTLTIQRTEQRDSAMYRCASSFGAGGYNEQFFGPGTRLTVL.

J is TRBJ2-7 and V is TRBV5-5; 8 nucleotides line up with TRBD2. Germline CDR1 is SGHKS and CDR2 is YYEKEE (reference sequence). The J segment lost 4 bases and the V segment lost 3 bases, leaving 9 bases of the junction unmatched. CDR3 length: 15 residues. The CDR3 DNA reads TGTGCCAGCAGCTGGCCGGCGGGGGGAACTTACGAGCAGTACTTC. Its protein is CASSWPAGGTYEQYF.

The chain is built from TRBV3-1 (or the pseudogene TRBV3-2) and TRBJ1-2; 10 bases agree with TRBD1. The CDR3 covers 20 residues. The ends lost 0 bases at V and 2 bases at J; junction bases unmatched: 15. CDR1 is LGHDT and CDR2 is YNNKEL in the germline V gene (reference sequence). The CDR3 region has the DNA TGTGCCAGCAGCCAAGACGTCGACTTAGGGACAGGGGATACAAACTATGGCTACACCTTC. Translation: CASSQDVDLGTGDTNYGYTF.

This chain connects TRBV15 to TRBJ2-5, with TRBD1 identical over 7 bases. The CDR3 covers 16 residues. J lost 1 base, V lost 1 base, and 6 bases had no gene match. Germline V gene sequence: CDR1 LNHNV, CDR2 YYDKDF (reference sequence). The CDR3 is CATSRGDRASQETQYF. CDR3 bases: TGTGCCACCAGCAGAGGAGACAGGGCTTCCCAAGAGACCCAGTACTTC.

This clone was counted between two and nine times. The rearrangement links TRBV10-1 to TRBJ2-7; TRBD1 matches at 8 bases. The germline CDR1 and CDR2 sequences are WNHNN and SYGVQD (reference sequence). The V and J ends lost 6 bases and 3 bases, in that order; junction bases with no gene match: 4. The CDR3 runs to 13 residues. In DNA form, the CDR3 reads TGCGCCAGCAGCCCGGGACAGGACTACGAGCAGTACTTC. It codes for CASSPGQDYEQYF.

V usage is TRBV27 and J usage is TRBJ2-7; 12 bases are shared with TRBD1. The CDR3 extends over 18 amino acids. Looked up from germline, CDR1 is MNHEY and CDR2 is SMNVEV (reference sequence). V dropped 5 bases and J dropped 1; count of bases not matched to a gene: 12. The CDR3 loop is CASSPGTGGGLVSYEQYF. The CDR3 coding sequence is TGTGCCAGCAGTCCCGGGACAGGGGGCGGGTTGGTATCCTACGAGCAGTACTTC.

The J gene is TRBJ2-7, the V gene TRBV5-1; 9 bases map to TRBD1. Looked up from germline, CDR1 is SGHRS and CDR2 is YFSETQ. The CDR3 covers 16 residues. J lost 0 bases, V lost 4 bases, and 8 bases had no gene match. CDR3 sequence (DNA): TGCGCCAGCAGCCGGACGGGACAGGGATACTCCTACGAGCAGTACTTC. It is translated as CASSRTGQGYSYEQYF.

Here the CDR3 reads CASRASPYITGTYEQYF. The CDR3, as DNA: TGTGCCAGCAGAGCAAGCCCCTATATAACAGGGACCTACGAGCAGTACTTC. The chain joins TRBV9 to TRBJ2-7; tentatively, D is TRBD1 (6 bases). Germline loops: CDR1 SGDLS, CDR2 YYNGEE. There are 17 residues in the CDR3. Between the trimmed V and J ends, which lost 5 bases and 2 bases, there was a span of 23 bases.

The chain uses TRBV21-1 and TRBJ1-2; the table's D gene call, TRBD1, was not cross checked with the DNA. TRBV21-1 is recorded as a pseudogene. The CDR3 consists of 14 residues. CDR3 region: CASSSDRAPYGYTF. The CDR3 DNA reads as TGTGCCAGCAGCAGCGACAGGGCGCCCTATGGCTACACCTTC.

This chain links TRBV5-1 with TRBJ2-7, with 7 bases matching TRBD1. From germline, CDR1 is SGHRS and CDR2 YFSETQ. The CDR3 runs to 18 residues. The trim removed 3 bases at V and 2 bases at J, leaving 17 bases unmatched. This CDR3 is CASSSPPGQSFAPYEQYF. The DNA of the CDR3 is TGCGCCAGCAGCTCCCCCCCGGGACAGAGTTTTGCCCCCTACGAGCAGTACTTC.